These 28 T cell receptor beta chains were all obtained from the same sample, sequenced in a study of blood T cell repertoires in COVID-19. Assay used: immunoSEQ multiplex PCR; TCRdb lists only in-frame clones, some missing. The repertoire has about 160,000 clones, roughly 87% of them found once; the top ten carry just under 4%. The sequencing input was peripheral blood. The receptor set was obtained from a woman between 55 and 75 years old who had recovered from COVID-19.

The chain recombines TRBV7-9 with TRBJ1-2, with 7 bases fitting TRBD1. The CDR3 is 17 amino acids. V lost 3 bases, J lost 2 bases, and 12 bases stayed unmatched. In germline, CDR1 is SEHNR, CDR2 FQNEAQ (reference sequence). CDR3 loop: CASSLPRAEGGNYGYTF. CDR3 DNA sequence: TGTGCCAGCAGCTTGCCCCGTGCCGAAGGGGGCAACTATGGCTACACCTTC.

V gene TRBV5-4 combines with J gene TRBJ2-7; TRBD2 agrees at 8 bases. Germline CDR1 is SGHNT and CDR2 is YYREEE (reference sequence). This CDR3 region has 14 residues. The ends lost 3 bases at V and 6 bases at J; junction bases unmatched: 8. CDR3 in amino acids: CASSSGTSYFEQYF. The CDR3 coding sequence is TGTGCCAGCAGCTCCGGGACTAGTTATTTCGAGCAGTACTTC.

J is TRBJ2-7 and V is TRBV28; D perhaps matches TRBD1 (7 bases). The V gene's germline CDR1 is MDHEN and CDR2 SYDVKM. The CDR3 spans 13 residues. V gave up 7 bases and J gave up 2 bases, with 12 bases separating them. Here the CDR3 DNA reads TGTGCCAGCACGGCGGGACAGCCCTACGAGCAGTACTTC. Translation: CASTAGQPYEQYF.

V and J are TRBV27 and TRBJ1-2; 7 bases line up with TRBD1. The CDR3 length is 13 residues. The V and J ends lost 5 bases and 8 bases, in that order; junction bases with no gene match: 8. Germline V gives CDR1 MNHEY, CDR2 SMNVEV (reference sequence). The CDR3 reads CASSHDRVGGYTF. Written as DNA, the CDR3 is TGTGCCAGCAGTCACGACAGGGTTGGAGGCTACACCTTC.

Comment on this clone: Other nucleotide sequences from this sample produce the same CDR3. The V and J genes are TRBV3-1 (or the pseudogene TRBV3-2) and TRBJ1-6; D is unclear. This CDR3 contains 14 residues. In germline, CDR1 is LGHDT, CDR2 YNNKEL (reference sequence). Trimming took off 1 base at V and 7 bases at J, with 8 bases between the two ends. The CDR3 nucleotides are TGTGCCAGCAGCCAAGTAGGGAGGAATTCACCCCTCCACTTT. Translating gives CASSQVGRNSPLHF.

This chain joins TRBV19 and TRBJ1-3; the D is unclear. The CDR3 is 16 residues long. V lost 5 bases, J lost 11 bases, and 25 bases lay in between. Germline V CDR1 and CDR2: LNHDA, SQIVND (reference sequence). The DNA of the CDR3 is TGTGCCAGTAGTCGCGCGTCCCGGGGAGGACTTCGCGCCATATATTTT. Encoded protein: CASSRASRGGLRAIYF.

Here the CDR3 DNA reads TGTGCCTGGAGTGTACCGCCGACAGGACCCCTCCACTTT. Translating it yields CAWSVPPTGPLHF. The gene calls are TRBV30 and TRBJ1-6; TRBD1 is a possible D gene (6 bases). With 0 bases removed from V and 12 bases from J, the gap between germline ends came to 12 bases. Germline V gives CDR1 GTSNPN, CDR2 SVGIG (reference sequence). CDR3 length: 13 amino acids.

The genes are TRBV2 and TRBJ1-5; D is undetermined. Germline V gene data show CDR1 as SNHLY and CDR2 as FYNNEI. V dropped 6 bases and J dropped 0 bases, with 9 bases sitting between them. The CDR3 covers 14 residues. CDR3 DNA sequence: TGTGCCAGCAGCGGGGAAAATAGCAATCAGCCCCAGCATTTT. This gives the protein CASSGENSNQPQHF.

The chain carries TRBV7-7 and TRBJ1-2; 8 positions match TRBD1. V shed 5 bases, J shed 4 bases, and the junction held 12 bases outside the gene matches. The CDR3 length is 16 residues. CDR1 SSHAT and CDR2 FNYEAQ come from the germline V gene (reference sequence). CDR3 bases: TGTGCCAGCAGCCCCCGGGACAGGCGATTCTTCTATGGCTACACCTTC. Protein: CASSPRDRRFFYGYTF.

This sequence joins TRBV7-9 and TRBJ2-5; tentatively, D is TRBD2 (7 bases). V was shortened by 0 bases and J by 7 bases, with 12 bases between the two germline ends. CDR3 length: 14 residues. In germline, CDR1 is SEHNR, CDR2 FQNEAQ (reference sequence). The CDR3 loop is CASSLAGGPWTQYF. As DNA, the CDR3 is TGTGCCAGCAGCTTAGCGGGGGGGCCATGGACCCAGTACTTC.

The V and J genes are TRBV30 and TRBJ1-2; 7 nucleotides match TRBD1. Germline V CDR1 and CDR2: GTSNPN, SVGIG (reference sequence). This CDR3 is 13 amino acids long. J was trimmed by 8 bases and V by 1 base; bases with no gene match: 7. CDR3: CAWSDRGGEGYTF. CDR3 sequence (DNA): TGTGCCTGGAGTGACAGGGGCGGGGAGGGCTACACCTTC.

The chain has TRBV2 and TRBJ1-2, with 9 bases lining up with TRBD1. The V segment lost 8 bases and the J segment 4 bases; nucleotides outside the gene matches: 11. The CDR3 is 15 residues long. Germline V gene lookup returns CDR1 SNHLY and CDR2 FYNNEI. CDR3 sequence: CASHLEPGQGYGYTF. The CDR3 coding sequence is TGTGCCAGCCACTTGGAGCCGGGACAGGGCTATGGCTACACCTTC. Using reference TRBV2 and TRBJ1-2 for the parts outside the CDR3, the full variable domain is EPEVTQTPSHQVTQMGQEVILRCVPISNHLYFYWYRQILGQKVEFLVSFYNNEISEKSEIFDDQFSVERPDGSNFTLKIRSTKLEDSAMYFCASHLEPGQGYGYTFGSGTRLTVV.

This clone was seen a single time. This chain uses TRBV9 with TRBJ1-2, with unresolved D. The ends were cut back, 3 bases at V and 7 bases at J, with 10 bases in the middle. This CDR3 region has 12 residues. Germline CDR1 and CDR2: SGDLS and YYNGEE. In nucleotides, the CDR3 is TGTGCCAGCAGCGCCCTTGAGGGTGGCTACACCTTC. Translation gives CASSALEGGYTF.

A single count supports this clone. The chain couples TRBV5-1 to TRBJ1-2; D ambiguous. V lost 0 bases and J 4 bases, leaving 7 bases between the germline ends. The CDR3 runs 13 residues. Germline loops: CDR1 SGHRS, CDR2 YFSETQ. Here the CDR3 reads CASSLDQVYGYTF. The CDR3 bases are TGCGCCAGCAGCTTGGATCAGGTCTATGGCTACACCTTC.

CDR3 DNA: TGCAGCGTTGGGGCTCCTCCGGGACAGGGGGCGGGATCAGGCACTGAAGCTTTCTTT. This translates into CSVGAPPGQGAGSGTEAFF. V is TRBV29-1 and J is TRBJ1-1; 12 positions agree with TRBD1. With 4 bases clipped from V and 4 bases from J, the junction kept 19 bases outside the gene matches. This CDR3 is built from 19 residues. Germline V gene data show CDR1 as SQVTM and CDR2 as ANQGSEA.

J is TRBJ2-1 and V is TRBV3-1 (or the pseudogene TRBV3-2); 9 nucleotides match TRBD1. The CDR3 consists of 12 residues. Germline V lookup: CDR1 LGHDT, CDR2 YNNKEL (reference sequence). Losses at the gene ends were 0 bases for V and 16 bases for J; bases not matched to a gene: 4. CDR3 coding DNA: TGTGCCAGCAGCCAAGATGGACAGGGGCGATTCTTC. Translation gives CASSQDGQGRFF.

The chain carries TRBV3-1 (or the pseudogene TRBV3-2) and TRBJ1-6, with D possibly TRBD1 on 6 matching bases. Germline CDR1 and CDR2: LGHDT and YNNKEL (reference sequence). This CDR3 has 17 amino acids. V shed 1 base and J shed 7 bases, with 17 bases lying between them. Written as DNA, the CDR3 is TGTGCCAGCAGCCAAGCCTTACCTACAGGGCTCAATTCACCCCTCCACTTT. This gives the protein CASSQALPTGLNSPLHF.

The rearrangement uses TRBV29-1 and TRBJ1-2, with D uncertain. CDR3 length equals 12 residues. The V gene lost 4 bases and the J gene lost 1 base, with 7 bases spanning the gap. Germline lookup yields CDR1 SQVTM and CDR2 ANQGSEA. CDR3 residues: CSVAEINYGYTF. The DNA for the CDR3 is TGCAGCGTTGCCGAGATTAACTATGGCTACACCTTC.

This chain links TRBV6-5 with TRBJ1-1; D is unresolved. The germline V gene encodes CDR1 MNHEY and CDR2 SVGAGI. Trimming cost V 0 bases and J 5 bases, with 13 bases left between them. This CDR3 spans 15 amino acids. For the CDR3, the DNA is TGTGCCAGCAGTTACTCGGCGAGTCTCAGGACTGAAGCTTTCTTT. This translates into CASSYSASLRTEAFF.

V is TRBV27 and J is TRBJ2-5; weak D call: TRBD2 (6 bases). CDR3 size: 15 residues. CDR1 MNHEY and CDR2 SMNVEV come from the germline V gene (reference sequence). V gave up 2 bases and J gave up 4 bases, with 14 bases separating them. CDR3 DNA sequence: TGTGCCAGCAGTTTAGGTTCGGCGGGGATAGAGACCCAGTACTTC. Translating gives CASSLGSAGIETQYF.

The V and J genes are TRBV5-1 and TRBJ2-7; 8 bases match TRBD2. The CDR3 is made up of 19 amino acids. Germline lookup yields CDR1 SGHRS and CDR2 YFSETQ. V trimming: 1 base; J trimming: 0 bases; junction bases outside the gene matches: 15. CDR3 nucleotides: TGCGCCAGCAGCTTGTTTCCAGCGGGGGCCGTACTTTCCTCCTACGAGCAGTACTTC. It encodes CASSLFPAGAVLSSYEQYF.

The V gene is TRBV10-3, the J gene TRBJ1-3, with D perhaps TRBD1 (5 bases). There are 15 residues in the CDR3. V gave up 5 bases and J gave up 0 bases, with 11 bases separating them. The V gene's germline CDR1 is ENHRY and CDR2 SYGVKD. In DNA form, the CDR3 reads TGTGCCATCAGTTCGGGGGGAGCCTCTGGAAACACCATATATTTT. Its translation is CAISSGGASGNTIYF.

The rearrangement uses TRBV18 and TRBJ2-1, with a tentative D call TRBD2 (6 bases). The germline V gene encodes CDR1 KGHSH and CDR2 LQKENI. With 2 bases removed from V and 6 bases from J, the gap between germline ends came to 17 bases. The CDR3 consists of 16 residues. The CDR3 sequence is CASSPFLELGGNEQFF. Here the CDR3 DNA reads TGTGCCAGCTCACCATTCCTAGAGCTGGGAGGCAATGAGCAGTTCTTC.

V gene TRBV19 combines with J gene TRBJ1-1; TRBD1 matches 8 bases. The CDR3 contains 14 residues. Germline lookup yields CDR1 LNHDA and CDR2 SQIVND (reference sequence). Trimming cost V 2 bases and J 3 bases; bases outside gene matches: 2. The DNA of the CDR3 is TGTGCCAGTAGTATACCAGGGGGCCACACTGAAGCTTTCTTT. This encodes CASSIPGGHTEAFF. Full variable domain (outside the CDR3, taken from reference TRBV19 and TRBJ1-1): DGGITQSPKYLFRKEGQNVTLSCEQNLNHDAMYWYRQDPGQGLRLIYYSQIVNDFQKGDIAEGYSVSREKKESFPLTVTSAQKNPTAFYLCASSIPGGHTEAFFGQGTRLTVV.

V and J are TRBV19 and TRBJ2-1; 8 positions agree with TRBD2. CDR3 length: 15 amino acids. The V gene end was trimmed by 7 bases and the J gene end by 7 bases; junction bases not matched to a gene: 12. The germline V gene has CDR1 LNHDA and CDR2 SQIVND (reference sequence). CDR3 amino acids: CASTLTGGGWNEQFF. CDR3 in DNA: TGTGCCAGTACCCTCACCGGGGGGGGGTGGAATGAGCAGTTCTTC.

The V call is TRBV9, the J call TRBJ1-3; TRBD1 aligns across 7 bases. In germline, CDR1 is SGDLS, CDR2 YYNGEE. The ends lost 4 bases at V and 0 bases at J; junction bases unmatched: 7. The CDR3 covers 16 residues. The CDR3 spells CASSHNRGLSGNTIYF. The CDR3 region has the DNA TGTGCCAGCAGCCACAACAGGGGCCTCTCTGGAAACACCATATATTTT.

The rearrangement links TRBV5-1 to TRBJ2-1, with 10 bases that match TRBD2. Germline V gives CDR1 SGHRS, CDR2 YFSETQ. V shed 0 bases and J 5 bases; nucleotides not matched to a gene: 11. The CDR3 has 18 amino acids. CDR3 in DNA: TGCGCCAGCAGCTTGGCGCTTGTAGCGGGGGGCGCGCACAATGAGCAGTTCTTC. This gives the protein CASSLALVAGGAHNEQFF.

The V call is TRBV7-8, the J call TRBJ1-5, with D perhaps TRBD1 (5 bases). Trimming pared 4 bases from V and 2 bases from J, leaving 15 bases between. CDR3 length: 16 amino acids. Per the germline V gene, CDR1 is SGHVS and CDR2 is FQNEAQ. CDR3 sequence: CASSSLAGLGNQPQHF. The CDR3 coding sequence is TGTGCCAGCAGCTCCCTCGCGGGGCTCGGCAATCAGCCCCAGCATTTT. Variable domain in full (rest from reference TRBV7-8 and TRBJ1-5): GAGVSQSPRYKVAKRGQDVALRCDPISGHVSLFWYQQALGQGPEFLTYFQNEAQLDKSGLPSDRFFAERPEGSVSTLKIQRTQQEDSAVYLCASSSLAGLGNQPQHFGDGTRLSIL.